This TCR beta chain was sequenced during a study of blood T cell repertoires in COVID-19. The V gene end was trimmed by 3 bases and the J gene end by 3 bases; junction bases not matched to a gene: 7. Germline CDR1 and CDR2: ENHRY and SYGVKD. The CDR3 is made up of 15 amino acids. Clones were read by immunoSEQ multiplex PCR, and TCRdb kept only the in-frame ones, dropping some. The data show 310,000 or so clones, around 87% seen once. The source of this sequence is a middle-aged man with active or convalescent COVID-19. The genes are TRBV10-3 and TRBJ1-2, with 7 bases identical to TRBD1. The sample taken for sequencing was peripheral blood. CDR3 residues: CAISDRGQADYGYTF. In nucleotides, the CDR3 is TGTGCCATCAGTGATCGAGGACAGGCGGACTATGGCTACACCTTC.